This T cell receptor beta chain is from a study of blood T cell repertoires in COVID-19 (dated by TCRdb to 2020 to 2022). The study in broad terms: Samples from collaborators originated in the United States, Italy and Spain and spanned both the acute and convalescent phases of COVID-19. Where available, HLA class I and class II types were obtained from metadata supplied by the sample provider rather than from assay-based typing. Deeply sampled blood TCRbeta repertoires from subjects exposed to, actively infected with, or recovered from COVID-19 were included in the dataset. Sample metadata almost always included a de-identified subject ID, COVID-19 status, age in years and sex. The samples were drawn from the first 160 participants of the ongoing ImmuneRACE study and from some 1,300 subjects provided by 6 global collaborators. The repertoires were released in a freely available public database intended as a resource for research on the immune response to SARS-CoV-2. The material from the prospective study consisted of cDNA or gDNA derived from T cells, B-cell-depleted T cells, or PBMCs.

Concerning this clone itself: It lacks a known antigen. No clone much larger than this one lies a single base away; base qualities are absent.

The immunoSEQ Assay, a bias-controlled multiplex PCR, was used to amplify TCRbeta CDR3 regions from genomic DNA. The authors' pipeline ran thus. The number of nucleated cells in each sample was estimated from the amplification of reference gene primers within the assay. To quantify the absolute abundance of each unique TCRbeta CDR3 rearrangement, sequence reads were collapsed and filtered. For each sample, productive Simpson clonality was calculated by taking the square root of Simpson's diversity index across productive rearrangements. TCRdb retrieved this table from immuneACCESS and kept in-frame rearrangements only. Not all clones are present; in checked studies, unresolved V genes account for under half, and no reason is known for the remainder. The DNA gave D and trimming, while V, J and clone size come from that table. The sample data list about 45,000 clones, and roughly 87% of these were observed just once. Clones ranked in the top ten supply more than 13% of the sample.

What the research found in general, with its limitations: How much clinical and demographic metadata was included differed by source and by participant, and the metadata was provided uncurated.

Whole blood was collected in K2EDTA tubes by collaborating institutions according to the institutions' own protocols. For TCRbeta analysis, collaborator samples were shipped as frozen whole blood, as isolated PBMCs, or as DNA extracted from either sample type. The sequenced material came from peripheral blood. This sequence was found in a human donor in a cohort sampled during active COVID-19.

At the DNA level, the sequence is TGTGCCAGCAGTTTCAAGGGCGGGGTGGGGTCCTTTTCCTACGAGCAGTACTTC. Translated, this gives CASSFKGGVGSFSYEQYF. The rearrangement combines TRBV27 with TRBJ2-7, and the D gene may be TRBD2, 6 bases matching. CDR1 and CDR2 are drawn from the germline V gene (reference sequence): MNHEY, SMNVEV. Trimming removed 3 bases from V and 1 base from J, leaving 22 bases between the germline ends. The CDR3 runs 18 residues from the cysteine to the phenylalanine. The DNA shown is the 54-base CDR3, in frame from base 1.